Shown below are 31 T cell receptor beta chains from a single sample sequenced in a study of Tregs in tolerant kidney transplant recipients. Related graft donors supplied nonmyeloablative bone marrow transplants, and mixed chimerism was transient. Profiled with immunoSEQ multiplex PCR; TCRdb holds only in-frame clones, not every one. This sample contains some 29,000 clones. Here the sequenced sample was CD4+ T cells from blood (PBMCs), taken 24 months after the transplant. These receptors came from a human patient who received a combined kidney and bone marrow transplant. Some of the T cells might come from the graft donor.

As concerns this clone: The read halts 3 residues ahead of the CDR3 end, with the missing end drawn from the germline J gene. The chain uses TRBV7-9 and TRBJ2-3; 8 positions agree with TRBD1. CDR1 SEHNR and CDR2 FQNEAQ come from the germline V gene (reference sequence). V trimming: 10 bases; J trimming: 4 bases; junction bases outside the gene matches: 4. The CDR3 sequence is 12 residues long. This CDR3 reads CATQGGADTQYF. CDR3 DNA, as far as it was read: TGTGCCACACAGGGGGGAGCAGATACG.

As for this clone: Sequencing ends 3 residues short of the CDR3 end; the germline J gene provides the rest. The chain couples TRBV7-8 to TRBJ1-4; TRBD1 matches at 8 bases. Germline V gives CDR1 SGHVS, CDR2 FQNEAQ. This CDR3 is 15 amino acids long. Losses at the gene ends were 1 base for V and 6 bases for J; bases not matched to a gene: 4. CDR3 region: CASSLVQGEYEKLFF. The CDR3 bases that were read are TGTGCCAGCAGCTTAGTACAGGGGGAATATGAAAAA.

For this clone: The read gets to within 3 residues of the CDR3 end, and the germline J gene fills in the rest. The gene calls are TRBV7-9 and TRBJ2-2; TRBD1 agrees at 7 bases. The CDR3 covers 14 residues. Germline assignment: CDR1 SEHNR and CDR2 FQNEAQ (reference sequence). Trimming removed 5 bases from V and 6 bases from J; junction bases left unmatched: 6. The CDR3 bases that were read are TGTGCCAGCAGCCCTAGACAGGGTCCCGGGGAG. Translation: CASSPRQGPGE. The whole CDR3 sequence reads CASSPRQGPGELFF.

Details on this clone: The read terminates 3 residues before the CDR3 end, so the remaining end is supplied by the germline J gene. The genes are TRBV14 and TRBJ2-5, with 10 bases identical to TRBD2. The junction had 1 base not matched to a gene; V was cut back by 4 bases and J by 2 bases. Germline V gene lookup returns CDR1 SGHDN and CDR2 FVKESK. The CDR3 is 14 residues long. The CDR3 reads CASSPGLAQETQYF. The CDR3 bases that were read are TGTGCCAGCAGCCCGGGACTAGCGCAAGAGACC.

Comments on this clone: The read is 3 residues too short to cover the CDR3 end, so that end is filled in from the germline J gene. The chain couples TRBV18 to TRBJ2-2; D is unresolved. V gave up 1 base and J gave up 3 bases, with 3 bases separating them. Germline values: CDR1 KGHSH, CDR2 LQKENI. This CDR3 region has 13 residues. The part of the CDR3 DNA that was read is TGTGCCAGCTCACCACAGGACACCGGGGAG. As protein: CASSPQDTGE. From start to end, the CDR3 is CASSPQDTGELFF.

A note on this clone: The read halts 3 residues ahead of the CDR3 end, with the missing end drawn from the germline J gene. The chain combines TRBV19 with TRBJ2-3, with D perhaps TRBD2 (7 bases). This CDR3 has 18 residues. Germline V gene lookup returns CDR1 LNHDA and CDR2 SQIVND (reference sequence). The ends were cut back, 1 base at V and 6 bases at J, with 23 bases in the middle. CDR3 region: CASSIVPLGGGRADTQYF. The covered CDR3 bases are TGTGCCAGTAGTATAGTTCCCCTAGGGGGGGGCCGCGCGGATACG.

Worth noting for this clone: The CDR3 goes on 3 residues after the read ends, and that part is filled in from the germline J gene. The rearrangement joins TRBV18 to TRBJ2-1; 11 bases agree with TRBD2. The germline V gene has CDR1 KGHSH and CDR2 LQKENI. After removal of 8 bases from V and 4 bases from J, the junction contained 16 bases not matched to a gene. CDR3 length equals 18 residues. CDR3: CASTQLPGTSGPYNEQFF. The part of the CDR3 DNA that was read is TGTGCCAGCACTCAACTTCCCGGGACTAGCGGACCTTACAATGAG.

With regard to this clone: The read comes to an end 3 residues before the CDR3 does, leaving the germline J gene to fill in the end. The rearrangement uses TRBV7-3 and TRBJ2-1; 10 bases map to TRBD2. This CDR3 spans 17 amino acids. Trimming removed 5 bases from V and 0 bases from J; junction bases left unmatched: 7. Germline values: CDR1 SGHTA, CDR2 FQGTGA. The CDR3 bases that were read are TGTGCCAGCAGCCCCCAATCTAGCGGGAGCTCCTACAATGAG. It encodes CASSPQSSGSSYNE. The entire CDR3 sequence reads CASSPQSSGSSYNEQFF. Full variable domain (missing parts from reference TRBV7-3 and TRBJ2-1): GAGVSQTPSNKVTEKGKYVELRCDPISGHTALYWYRQSLGQGPEFLIYFQGTGAADDSGLPNDRFFAVRPEGSVSTLKIQRTERGDSAVYLCASSPQSSGSSYNEQFFGPGTRLTVL.

On this clone itself: The read terminates 3 residues ahead of where the CDR3 ends, so the germline J gene completes it. The rearrangement uses TRBV6-4 and TRBJ1-2; 11 nucleotides agree with TRBD1. The germline V gene encodes CDR1 MRHNA and CDR2 SNTAGT. The CDR3 runs 14 residues. The part of the CDR3 DNA that was read is TGTGCCAGCAGTGACGGACAGGGGGCGCGGGGC. Protein: CASSDGQGARG. From start to end, the CDR3 is CASSDGQGARGYTF.

As for this clone: The read comes to an end 3 residues before the CDR3 does, leaving the germline J gene to fill in the end. V and J are TRBV7-9 and TRBJ1-2; D is undetermined. Trimming took off 5 bases at V and 2 bases at J, with 15 bases between the two ends. The germline V gene has CDR1 SEHNR and CDR2 FQNEAQ (reference sequence). The CDR3 runs 15 residues. The covered CDR3 bases are TGTGCCAGCAGCCTCACCCCGCAGGCGAACTATGGC. The encoded protein is CASSLTPQANYG. The CDR3 in its entirety is CASSLTPQANYGYTF.

Concerning this clone itself: The read gets to within 3 residues of the CDR3 end, and the germline J gene fills in the rest. The rearrangement links TRBV18 to TRBJ1-2; D call uncertain. Trimming pared 3 bases from V and 4 bases from J, leaving 15 bases between. The CDR3 covers 15 residues. Germline CDR1 and CDR2: KGHSH and LQKENI. The CDR3 reads CASSPPPGSGYGYTF. The part of the CDR3 DNA that was read is TGTGCCAGCTCACCCCCCCCCGGGAGCGGCTATGGC.

In the case of this clone: The CDR3 is cut off 3 residues early in the read; its end comes from the germline J gene. The chain links TRBV11-3 to TRBJ2-1, with 11 bases fitting TRBD2. V shed 3 bases, J shed 8 bases, and the junction held 6 bases outside the gene matches. In germline, CDR1 is SGHNT, CDR2 YENEEA. The CDR3 covers 15 residues. CDR3 loop: CASSLGASGRYEQFF. The CDR3 bases that were read are TGTGCCAGCAGCTTGGGAGCTAGCGGGAGGTATGAG.

A word on this clone: The read stops 3 residues short of the end of the CDR3; the missing end is completed from the germline J gene. This chain links TRBV6-2 or TRBV6-3 with TRBJ2-1; D is unresolved. CDR3 length: 11 amino acids. V was pared by 1 base and J by 9 bases, with 4 bases between. CDR1 is MNHEY, CDR2 SVGEGT, per germline. Incomplete CDR3 DNA: TGTGCCAGCAGTTACTACGGTGAG. Translating it yields CASSYYGE. In full, the CDR3 is CASSYYGEQFF.

To note about this clone: The sequence runs out 3 residues before the end of the CDR3; the remainder is reconstructed from the germline J gene. This chain uses TRBV28 with TRBJ2-3; 9 bases are a match to TRBD1. The germline gives CDR1 MDHEN, CDR2 SYDVKM. Trimming removed 6 bases from V and 1 base from J; junction bases left unmatched: 8. This CDR3 has 16 residues. CDR3 bases read: TGTGCCAGCAGCTATGCTCGACAGGGGGGCACAGATACG. It codes for CASSYARQGGTDT. The CDR3 reads in full as CASSYARQGGTDTQYF.

The CDR3 is CASSQDGLAGDGANVLTF. The DNA read from the CDR3 is TGTGCCAGCAGCCAAGATGGCCTAGCGGGAGATGGGGCCAACGTC. The V and J genes are TRBV4-2 and TRBJ2-6; 10 nucleotides match TRBD2. The read terminates 3 residues before the CDR3 end, so the remaining end is supplied by the germline J gene. The CDR3 runs to 18 residues. CDR1 is LGHNA and CDR2 is YNFKEQ in the germline V gene. Losses at the gene ends were 0 bases for V and 3 bases for J; bases not matched to a gene: 5.

A word on this clone: The read is 3 residues too short to cover the CDR3 end, so that end is filled in from the germline J gene. This chain joins TRBV7-2 and TRBJ2-5, with 8 bases fitting TRBD2. CDR1 and CDR2 (germline): SGHTA, FQGNSA. The CDR3 runs 15 residues. V lost 2 bases to trimming and J lost 3 bases; unmatched junction nucleotides: 5. Incomplete CDR3 DNA: TGTGCCAGCAGCTTACGGTACGGGGGGGAAGAGACC. Protein sequence: CASSLRYGGEET. The whole CDR3 sequence reads CASSLRYGGEETQYF. Full variable domain (rest looked up from reference TRBV7-2 and TRBJ2-5): GAGVSQSPSNKVTEKGKDVELRCDPISGHTALYWYRQSLGQGLEFLIYFQGNSAPDKSGLPSDRFSAERTGGSVSTLTIQRTQQEDSAVYLCASSLRYGGEETQYFGPGTRLLVL.

As regards this clone: The observed sequence ends 3 residues before the CDR3 terminus, with the missing tail filled in from the germline J gene. Other DNA sequences in the same sample also yield this CDR3. V is TRBV6-2 or TRBV6-3 and J is TRBJ2-7; D is uncertain. The CDR3 has 13 amino acids. The V and J ends lost 2 bases and 1 base respectively, with 6 bases between them. Germline V gene lookup returns CDR1 MNHEY and CDR2 SVGEGT. The DNA read from the CDR3 is TGTGCCAGCAGTTACCGCAGTTCCTACGAG. Its translation is CASSYRSSYE. The CDR3 in full is CASSYRSSYEQYF.

As to this clone: Read data end 3 residues before the CDR3 end; the end is taken from the germline J gene. J is TRBJ2-1 and V is TRBV10-3, with 13 bases matching TRBD2. V shed 8 bases, J shed 9 bases, and the junction held 7 bases outside the gene matches. The CDR3 runs 14 residues. The germline gives CDR1 ENHRY, CDR2 SYGVKD. The part of the CDR3 DNA that was read is TGTGCCATCGGGGGACTAGCGGGGATGGTTGAG. Its translation: CAIGGLAGMVE. In full, the CDR3 reads CAIGGLAGMVEQFF.

Regarding this clone: The read comes to an end 3 residues before the CDR3 does, leaving the germline J gene to fill in the end. The chain employs TRBV10-3 and TRBJ2-3, with TRBD2 matching 12 bases. The V gene end was trimmed by 6 bases and the J gene end by 4 bases; junction bases not matched to a gene: 2. This CDR3 is built from 14 residues. The germline gives CDR1 ENHRY, CDR2 SYGVKD. CDR3 sequence: CAIRTSGRSDTQYF. Partial CDR3 DNA: TGTGCCATCAGGACTAGCGGGAGATCAGATACG.

Comment on this clone: The read terminates 3 residues ahead of where the CDR3 ends, so the germline J gene completes it. The genes are TRBV19 and TRBJ2-7; D might be TRBD1 (6 bases). The CDR3 length is 14 residues. Germline CDR1 is LNHDA and CDR2 is SQIVND (reference sequence). V dropped 4 bases and J dropped 1 base, with 11 bases sitting between them. The sequenced part of the CDR3 DNA is TGTGCCAGTAGTACCGGGGACAATTCCTACGAG. Residues: CASSTGDNSYE. The whole CDR3 sequence is CASSTGDNSYEQYF.

The CDR3 bases that were read are TGCGCCAGCAGCCCGTTGAAGAAGGACAGGGGTAGCTCCTACGAG. It codes for CASSPLKKDRGSSYE. The entire CDR3 sequence reads CASSPLKKDRGSSYEQYF. The genes are TRBV5-1 and TRBJ2-7; TRBD1 aligns across 9 bases. The read terminates 3 residues before the CDR3 end, so the remaining end is supplied by the germline J gene. CDR1 is SGHRS and CDR2 is YFSETQ in the germline V gene. V gave up 4 bases and J gave up 0 bases; unmatched junction bases: 14. This CDR3 is 18 amino acids long.

Points on this clone: Read sequence stops 3 residues before the CDR3 end, and the germline J gene provides the missing end. The chain has TRBV5-1 and TRBJ2-7; no definite D call. Germline V lookup: CDR1 SGHRS, CDR2 YFSETQ. Trimming removed 1 base from V and 6 bases from J, with 14 bases in between. The CDR3 is made up of 14 amino acids. The CDR3 bases that were read are TGCGCCAGCAGCTTGAACTCAGGTGAATCCGAG. Residues: CASSLNSGESE. The whole CDR3 reads CASSLNSGESEQYF.

Comments on this clone: The read falls 3 residues short of the CDR3 end, and the missing part is taken from the germline J gene. The chain joins TRBV20-1 to TRBJ2-5; TRBD2 aligns across 13 bases. CDR1 and CDR2 from the germline V gene are DFQATT and SNEGSKA (reference sequence). Losses at the gene ends were 6 bases for V and 4 bases for J; bases not matched to a gene: 8. The CDR3 is made up of 15 amino acids. The CDR3 bases that were read are TGCAGTGCCCCAGGACTAGCGGGAGTGTTAGAGACC. This translates into CSAPGLAGVLET. The complete CDR3 sequence is CSAPGLAGVLETQYF.

In regard to this clone: With the read ending 3 residues before the CDR3 end, the germline J gene is used to fill in that end. The rearrangement links TRBV5-1 to TRBJ1-4; 8 bases are a match to TRBD1. V shed 4 bases and J 5 bases; nucleotides not matched to a gene: 4. This CDR3 is built from 14 residues. The germline gives CDR1 SGHRS, CDR2 YFSETQ. Here the CDR3 reads CASSAGGANEKLFF. The CDR3 bases that were read are TGCGCCAGCAGCGCAGGGGGCGCGAATGAAAAA.

To note about this clone: With the read ending 3 residues before the CDR3 end, the germline J gene is used to fill in that end. The J gene is TRBJ2-4, the V gene TRBV18, with 11 nucleotides matching TRBD2. After removal of 5 bases from V and 7 bases from J, the junction contained 7 bases not matched to a gene. The CDR3 covers 15 residues. CDR1 is KGHSH, CDR2 LQKENI, per germline. CDR3 region: CASSAELAGVNIQYF. CDR3 DNA (partial): TGTGCCAGCTCAGCCGAACTAGCGGGAGTTAACATT.

CDR3 sequence reads: CASSSSRGPTYEQYF. Incomplete CDR3 DNA: TGTGCCAGCAGCTCTTCCAGGGGGCCCACCTACGAG. The chain uses TRBV7-2 and TRBJ2-7; 8 positions match TRBD1. Read sequence stops 3 residues before the CDR3 end, and the germline J gene provides the missing end. The CDR3 length is 15 residues. Trimming at V came to 4 bases and at J to 2 bases, leaving 7 bases not matched to a gene. The germline V gene encodes CDR1 SGHTA and CDR2 FQGNSA.

The CDR3 DNA, read in part, is TGCGCCAGCAGCTTGGGGCGGGCAGATACG. Translation gives CASSLGRADT. The entire CDR3 protein is CASSLGRADTQYF. The J gene is TRBJ2-3, the V gene TRBV5-1; TRBD2 is a possible D gene (5 bases). Read sequence stops 3 residues before the CDR3 end, and the germline J gene provides the missing end. This CDR3 has 13 residues. The V end lost 0 bases, the J end lost 4 bases, and 6 bases lay between the germline ends. Germline-derived CDR1 and CDR2 are SGHRS and YFSETQ.

About this clone itself: The read ends 3 residues early relative to the CDR3; the germline J gene fills the gap. This chain uses TRBV6-1 with TRBJ2-4; D is uncertain. Trimming left V 1 base short and J 5 bases short, with 9 bases between. Germline V gene sequence: CDR1 MNHNS, CDR2 SASEGT. The CDR3 totals 14 residues. CDR3 bases read: TGTGCCAGCAGTGAAGAAGGGCTTCAAAACATT. Residues: CASSEEGLQNI. The CDR3 reads in full as CASSEEGLQNIQYF.

Comment on this clone: The CDR3 extends 3 residues past the end of the read, so its final part is completed from the germline J gene. The gene calls are TRBV2 and TRBJ1-6; 7 bases are shared with TRBD1. Unmatched junction bases numbered 8, after V lost 3 bases and J lost 9 bases. This CDR3 comprises 15 residues. Germline V CDR1 and CDR2: SNHLY, FYNNEI. Here the CDR3 reads CASSERGRDSSPLHF. Partial CDR3 DNA: TGTGCCAGCAGTGAGAGGGGGCGAGATAGTTCACCC.

About this clone: The CDR3 end falls 3 residues outside the read, so it is completed with the germline J gene. The chain carries TRBV2 and TRBJ2-5, with D hard to call. The CDR3 is 11 residues long. CDR1 is SNHLY, CDR2 FYNNEI, per germline. Between the trimmed V and J ends, which lost 6 bases and 2 bases, there was a span of 4 bases. The CDR3 protein is CASRLQETQYF. The covered CDR3 bases are TGTGCCAGCAGACTTCAAGAGACC.

Comments on this clone: The read gets to within 3 residues of the CDR3 end, and the germline J gene fills in the rest. The J gene is TRBJ2-7, the V gene TRBV19, with D perhaps TRBD2 (5 bases). CDR1 and CDR2 from the germline V gene are LNHDA and SQIVND (reference sequence). The length of the CDR3 is 13 residues. V dropped 5 bases and J dropped 3 bases, with 11 bases sitting between them. The DNA read from the CDR3 is TGTGCCAGTAGTCTCCAGCGGAACTACGAG. This gives the protein CASSLQRNYE. The complete CDR3 sequence is CASSLQRNYEQYF. The full variable domain, with the rest looked up from reference TRBV19 and TRBJ2-7, is DGGITQSPKYLFRKEGQNVTLSCEQNLNHDAMYWYRQDPGQGLRLIYYSQIVNDFQKGDIAEGYSVSREKKESFPLTVTSAQKNPTAFYLCASSLQRNYEQYFGPGTRLTVT.